This T cell receptor beta chain comes out of a study of T cells in Graves' hyperthyroidism and ophthalmopathy. Amplification targeted TCR beta CDR3 regions from RNA transcripts. The TCR CDR3 first-round RT-PCR relied on the HTBI primer set. Each CDR3 protein gets one entry after TCRdb re-called the multiplex PCR reads with MiXCR. Of 300,000 or so distinct CDR3 sequences listed, around a fifth were seen once; the top ten hold 50% to 65%. This clonotype appeared many times. Thyroid ultrasound and orbital computed tomography, with clinical symptoms and serum thyroxine and TRAb, informed diagnoses. Fresh peripheral blood, 10 ml, yielded the PBMCs. The receptor was derived from a woman aged 50 to 65 with Graves' hyperthyroidism. Specimen: blood.

In DNA, the CDR3 is TGTGCCAGCAGTGAAAGGAGGGGTGGTTATGGCTACACCTTC. This translates into CASSERRGGYGYTF. The chain has TRBV6-1 and TRBJ1-2; possible D gene TRBD1, 5 bases. The V and J ends lost 2 bases and 5 bases respectively, with 12 bases between them. Germline V gene lookup returns CDR1 MNHNS and CDR2 SASEGT. This CDR3 is 14 amino acids long.